Shown below are 24 T cell receptor beta chains from a single sample sequenced in a study of blood T cell repertoires in COVID-19. Some clones are missing from TCRdb's copy, which holds only in-frame ones; the method was immunoSEQ multiplex PCR. This sample yields tens of thousands of clones, of which roughly 79% are seen a single time; 33% belongs to the top ten. The specimen was peripheral blood. These receptors were taken from an elderly woman with acute or convalescent COVID-19.

V and J are TRBV5-4 and TRBJ1-4; 9 positions match TRBD1. Trimming removed 4 bases from V and 8 bases from J; junction bases left unmatched: 9. Germline V gives CDR1 SGHNT, CDR2 YYREEE (reference sequence). This CDR3 is built from 15 residues. Here the CDR3 DNA reads TGTGCCAGCAGCCTCACCGGGACAGGGTTCGAAAAACTGTTTTTT. Protein: CASSLTGTGFEKLFF.

This chain connects TRBV7-8 to TRBJ2-5; the match to TRBD2 covers 10 bases. This CDR3 spans 16 amino acids. Losses at the gene ends were 3 bases for V and 4 bases for J; bases not matched to a gene: 8. The germline gives CDR1 SGHVS, CDR2 FQNEAQ. CDR3 DNA sequence: TGTGCCAGCAGCTTCCTAGCGGGAGAGGGGGGAGAGACCCAGTACTTC. It encodes CASSFLAGEGGETQYF.

The chain joins TRBV7-9 to TRBJ2-4, with D possibly matching TRBD2 (6 bases). The V end was cut by 0 bases, the J end by 1 base, with 7 bases between. The CDR3 covers 15 residues. Germline assignment: CDR1 SEHNR and CDR2 FQNEAQ (reference sequence). The CDR3 region has the DNA TGTGCCAGCAGCTTAGCTGGAGGGGCCAAAAACATTCAGTACTTC. It codes for CASSLAGGAKNIQYF.

The J gene is TRBJ1-2, the V gene TRBV11-2; a possible D gene is TRBD1 (6 bases). The CDR3 loop spans 14 amino acids. V was cut by 4 bases and J by 3 bases, with 12 bases left in between. Germline lookup yields CDR1 SGHAT and CDR2 FQNNGV. DNA for the CDR3: TGTGCCAGCAGCTCCACCAGGGGCGACTATGGCTACACCTTC. It is translated as CASSSTRGDYGYTF. Full variable domain (rest looked up from reference TRBV11-2 and TRBJ1-2): EAGVAQSPRYKIIEKRQSVAFWCNPISGHATLYWYQQILGQGPKLLIQFQNNGVVDDSQLPKDRFSAERLKGVDSTLKIQPAKLEDSAVYLCASSSTRGDYGYTFGSGTRLTVV.

This rearrangement joins TRBV7-9 to TRBJ1-5; TRBD1 might be the D (6 bases). The CDR3 extends over 13 amino acids. CDR1 is SEHNR, CDR2 FQNEAQ, per germline (reference sequence). Trimming took off 5 bases at V and 4 bases at J, with 9 bases between the two ends. The CDR3 DNA is TGTGCCAGCAGCCTCGGACAGAATCAGCCCCAGCATTTT. Its protein is CASSLGQNQPQHF.

In nucleotides, the CDR3 is TGTGCCAGCAGCTTGCCCGGGACAGGGGGAGATACGCAGTATTTT. It encodes CASSLPGTGGDTQYF. This sequence joins TRBV11-3 and TRBJ2-3; 11 bases match TRBD1. The CDR3 is made up of 15 amino acids. The J segment lost 5 bases and the V segment lost 3 bases, leaving 4 bases of the junction unmatched. CDR1 and CDR2 (germline): SGHNT, YENEEA.

This rearrangement joins TRBV3-1 (or the pseudogene TRBV3-2) to TRBJ2-6; TRBD2 aligns across 8 bases. The length of the CDR3 is 15 residues. V was pared by 6 bases and J by 2 bases, with 3 bases of the junction left unmatched. Looked up from germline, CDR1 is LGHDT and CDR2 is YNNKEL (reference sequence). The CDR3 reads CASRTGRAGANVLTF. The CDR3 DNA follows: TGTGCCAGCAGAACCGGGAGGGCTGGGGCCAACGTCCTGACTTTC.

This clone has more than one count but fewer than ten. The chain uses TRBV19 and TRBJ2-2; 10 positions agree with TRBD1. Looked up from germline, CDR1 is LNHDA and CDR2 is SQIVND (reference sequence). The CDR3 sequence is 14 residues long. The junction had 6 bases not matched to a gene; V was cut back by 5 bases and J by 9 bases. The CDR3 DNA follows: TGTGCCAGTAGTGTGACAGGGGGCCTCCGGGAGCTGTTTTTT. The encoded protein is CASSVTGGLRELFF.

The sample holds a few counts of this clone. The chain links TRBV5-1 to TRBJ2-5, with 11 bases lining up with TRBD2. V lost 4 bases to trimming and J lost 3 bases; unmatched junction nucleotides: 8. Germline assignment: CDR1 SGHRS and CDR2 YFSETQ. The CDR3 runs to 16 residues. CDR3 region: CASSPGTSGWEETQYF. Here the CDR3 DNA reads TGCGCCAGCAGCCCTGGGACTAGCGGATGGGAAGAGACCCAGTACTTC.

V and J are TRBV4-1 and TRBJ1-4, with D tentatively TRBD1 (5 bases). Germline V gene sequence: CDR1 MGHRA, CDR2 YSYEKL. The V gene lost 4 bases and the J gene lost 2 bases, with 14 bases spanning the gap. The CDR3 extends over 16 amino acids. CDR3 DNA sequence: TGCGCCAGCAGCCTCCTTGCTGGGGGGACTAATGAAAAACTGTTTTTT. Protein: CASSLLAGGTNEKLFF.

The rearrangement links TRBV3-1 (or the pseudogene TRBV3-2) to TRBJ1-2; D is ambiguous. The germline V gene has CDR1 LGHDT and CDR2 YNNKEL (reference sequence). The CDR3 consists of 15 residues. V lost 5 bases and J lost 8, with 21 bases in between. CDR3 DNA: TGTGCCAGCAGCTCTTTGGAGATGGCCCGAGGGGGCTACACCTTC. It is translated as CASSSLEMARGGYTF.

The chain has TRBV6-4 and TRBJ1-1; D is possibly TRBD1 (5 bases). Between the trimmed V and J ends, which lost 3 bases and 5 bases, there was a span of 10 bases. Germline lookup yields CDR1 MRHNA and CDR2 SNTAGT. The CDR3 sequence is 13 residues long. CDR3 loop: CASSEVRGTEAFF. CDR3 bases: TGTGCCAGCAGTGAGGTTAGGGGTACTGAAGCTTTCTTT.

This clone was found once. The chain couples TRBV28 to TRBJ1-5; 9 bases fit TRBD1. Trimming cost V 7 bases and J 3 bases; bases outside gene matches: 10. Per the germline V gene, CDR1 is MDHEN and CDR2 is SYDVKM. This CDR3 has 16 residues. The CDR3 nucleotides read TGTGCCAGCACCACCAGACAGGGGGTCTCCAATCAGCCCCAGCATTTT. Translated, it gives CASTTRQGVSNQPQHF. Using reference TRBV28 and TRBJ1-5 for the parts outside the CDR3, the full variable domain is DVKVTQSSRYLVKRTGEKVFLECVQDMDHENMFWYRQDPGLGLRLIYFSYDVKMKEKGDIPEGYSVSREKKERFSLILESASTNQTSMYLCASTTRQGVSNQPQHFGDGTRLSIL.

The CDR3 nucleotides read TGCGCCAGCAGTGAGTCGACTCCGGGGGGGCGGTTGTATTTT. Translating gives CASSESTPGGRLYF. This chain connects TRBV10-2 to TRBJ2-3, with TRBD2 matching over 8 bases. The germline gives CDR1 WSHSY, CDR2 SAAADI. The CDR3 loop spans 14 amino acids. The V gene end was trimmed by 0 bases and the J gene end by 14 bases; junction bases not matched to a gene: 10.

The CDR3: CASSLNLAGSTDTQYF. The CDR3 coding sequence is TGCGCCAGCAGCTTAAACTTAGCGGGATCCACAGATACGCAGTATTTT. The chain recombines TRBV5-1 with TRBJ2-3, with 8 bases fitting TRBD2. Trimming removed 2 bases from V and 2 bases from J; junction bases left unmatched: 7. The CDR3 consists of 16 residues. Germline V gene sequence: CDR1 SGHRS, CDR2 YFSETQ.

This clone was found once. The chain links TRBV2 to TRBJ2-3; D possibly corresponds to TRBD2 (6 bases). V lost 7 bases and J lost 5, with 19 bases in between. The germline gives CDR1 SNHLY, CDR2 FYNNEI. This CDR3 is built from 15 residues. The CDR3 sequence is CASNAAGFGVDTQYF. The CDR3 nucleotides are TGTGCCAGCAACGCCGCGGGGTTTGGTGTAGATACGCAGTATTTT.

This sequence joins TRBV4-1 and TRBJ1-3, with 9 bases identical to TRBD1. The CDR3 runs 15 residues. In germline, CDR1 is MGHRA, CDR2 YSYEKL. With V trimmed by 3 bases and J by 4 bases, 4 bases remained unmatched. This CDR3 reads CASSQLDRGGNTIYF. The CDR3, as DNA: TGCGCCAGCAGCCAGTTGGACAGGGGCGGAAACACCATATATTTT.

This clone is a singleton in its sample. The chain couples TRBV19 to TRBJ1-1; 8 nucleotides match TRBD1. Germline lookup yields CDR1 LNHDA and CDR2 SQIVND (reference sequence). CDR3 length: 16 amino acids. Trimming removed 4 bases from V and 1 base from J; junction bases left unmatched: 8. The CDR3 coding sequence is TGTGCCAGTAGTAGGCCCCCCGGACAGGGGAACACTGAAGCTTTCTTT. Encoded protein: CASSRPPGQGNTEAFF. Complete variable domain (other parts from reference TRBV19 and TRBJ1-1): DGGITQSPKYLFRKEGQNVTLSCEQNLNHDAMYWYRQDPGQGLRLIYYSQIVNDFQKGDIAEGYSVSREKKESFPLTVTSAQKNPTAFYLCASSRPPGQGNTEAFFGQGTRLTVV.

The chain carries TRBV2 and TRBJ1-6, with 10 bases identical to TRBD1. The CDR3 covers 15 residues. V lost 6 bases, J lost 7 bases, and 6 bases stayed unmatched. Germline V gives CDR1 SNHLY, CDR2 FYNNEI. The DNA of the CDR3 is TGTGCCAGCAGGGATCGGACAGGGGGAAATTCACCCCTCCACTTT. As protein: CASRDRTGGNSPLHF.

The gene calls are TRBV5-1 and TRBJ2-5, with 9 bases matching TRBD1. V was pared by 3 bases and J by 5 bases, with 5 bases of the junction left unmatched. Germline assignment: CDR1 SGHRS and CDR2 YFSETQ. The length of the CDR3 is 14 residues. The CDR3 is CASSWGQGLETQYF. CDR3 in DNA: TGCGCCAGCAGCTGGGGACAGGGTTTGGAGACCCAGTACTTC.

J is TRBJ1-1 and V is TRBV11-2, with a possible D match to TRBD1 (6 bases). The V end lost 5 bases, the J end lost 0 bases, and 10 bases lay between the germline ends. This CDR3 is built from 14 residues. Germline V lookup: CDR1 SGHAT, CDR2 FQNNGV. The CDR3 DNA follows: TGTGCCAGCAGCCCCGGGACACTGAACACTGAAGCTTTCTTT. Residues: CASSPGTLNTEAFF.

The chain combines TRBV9 with TRBJ2-3; D call uncertain. This CDR3 has 16 residues. The V and J ends lost 4 bases and 0 bases respectively, with 15 bases between them. Per the germline V gene, CDR1 is SGDLS and CDR2 is YYNGEE. This CDR3 is CASSPWALASTDTQYF. The CDR3 coding sequence is TGTGCCAGCAGCCCTTGGGCGCTTGCTAGCACAGATACGCAGTATTTT.

The chain joins TRBV2 to TRBJ2-5, with TRBD1 matching over 7 bases. V lost 5 bases and J lost 1; bases outside the gene matches: 7. The CDR3 has 15 residues. Germline V gene sequence: CDR1 SNHLY, CDR2 FYNNEI. CDR3 sequence: CASSFGQAAQETQYF. The DNA for the CDR3 is TGTGCCAGCAGTTTCGGACAGGCCGCCCAAGAGACCCAGTACTTC.

The rearrangement links TRBV10-2 to TRBJ2-1, with 11 bases lining up with TRBD2. The V and J ends lost 9 bases and 9 bases, in that order; junction bases with no gene match: 10. Germline-derived CDR1 and CDR2 are WSHSY and SAAADI. CDR3 length: 14 residues. In DNA form, the CDR3 reads TGCGCCAGTAGAACACTAGCGGGAGCGGGTGAGCAGTTCTTC. It translates to CASRTLAGAGEQFF.